This TCR beta chain was profiled in a study of CXCR3-negative and CXCR3-positive naive CD8 T cells. Study summary: A total of 110 million to 150 million TRB reads was generated, with about 1.5 +/- 0.3 million per library.

A note on this clonotype: Its antigen remains unidentified.

Via 5' RACE with UMI labels, TRB cDNA libraries were prepared. TCRdb reprocessed the 5' RACE reads and stores each CDR3 protein as one record, lacking DNA. The repertoire shows some 50,000 distinct CDR3 sequences; the top ten hold 1.5%. Study conclusions and caveats: Naive subsets had comparable surface CD5; TCR strength was inferred from TRB CDR3 properties. Memory cells showed distinct TRBV-TRBJ patterns, while the two naive subsets matched.

The sequencing input was naive CXCR3- CD8+ T cells from blood. Stated subset: CD45RO-CCR7+CD27+CD95- naive CD8+ T cells lacking CXCR3 (TNR3-). The sequence derives from a human donor in good health. Some clones in this sample may be carry-over from other donors' samples.

This CDR3 is CASSFLLTSGTDTQYF. This chain uses TRBV28 with TRBJ2-3; TCRdb's D gene call, TRBD2, goes unchecked for lack of DNA. Per germline, CDR1 MDHEN and CDR2 SYDVKM. The CDR3 consists of 16 residues. Full variable domain (rest looked up from reference TRBV28 and TRBJ2-3): DVKVTQSSRYLVKRTGEKVFLECVQDMDHENMFWYRQDPGLGLRLIYFSYDVKMKEKGDIPEGYSVSREKKERFSLILESASTNQTSMYLCASSFLLTSGTDTQYFGPGTRLTVL.